This T cell receptor (beta chain) was identified in a study of PD-1 blockade in mismatch repair-deficient tumors. Study overall: Enrolled about 2012-2016, patients had progressing, pretreated mismatch repair-deficient cancers of around twelve types. Whole-study findings and limits: After pembrolizumab, tumor-resident clones rose rapidly, then generally contracted before radiologic responses.

Mismatch repair deficiency was confirmed in all patients, by PCR or immunohistochemistry. TCR sequencing covered a few patients who responded to pembrolizumab. This clone was seen a handful of times. Its cognate antigen is unknown. Trimming shortened V by 0 bases and J by 14 bases, and 22 bases separated the two germline ends. The CDR3 is 15 residues long. The germline V gene encodes CDR1 MNHNS and CDR2 SASEGT. TCRdb's copy holds only in-frame clones and misses some; the assay was immunoSEQ multiplex PCR. The table includes more than 40,000 clones, 81% detected once. The source was peripheral blood, collected roughly 20 weeks after starting pembrolizumab. The receptor's source is an adult with mismatch repair-deficient cancer. The rearrangement joins TRBV6-1 to TRBJ1-2; no firm D call. CDR3 amino acids: CASSEAVTARSVGTF. In DNA, the CDR3 is TGTGCCAGCAGTGAAGCCGTGACGGCCCGGAGCGTCGGGACCTTC.